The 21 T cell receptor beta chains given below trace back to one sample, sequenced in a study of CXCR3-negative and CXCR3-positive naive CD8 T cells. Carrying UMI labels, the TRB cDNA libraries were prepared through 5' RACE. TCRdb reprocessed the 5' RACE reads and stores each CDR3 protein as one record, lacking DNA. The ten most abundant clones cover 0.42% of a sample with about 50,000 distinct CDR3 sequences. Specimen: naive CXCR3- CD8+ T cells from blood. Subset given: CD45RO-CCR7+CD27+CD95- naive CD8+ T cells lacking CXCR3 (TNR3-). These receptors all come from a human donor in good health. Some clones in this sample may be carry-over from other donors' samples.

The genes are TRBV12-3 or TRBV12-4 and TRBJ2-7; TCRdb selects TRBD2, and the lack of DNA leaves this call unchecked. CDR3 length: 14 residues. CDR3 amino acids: CASSLSGEGYEQYF.

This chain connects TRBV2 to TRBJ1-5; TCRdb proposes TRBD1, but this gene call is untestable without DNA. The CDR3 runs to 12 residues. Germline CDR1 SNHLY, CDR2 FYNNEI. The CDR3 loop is CATARGNQPQHF.

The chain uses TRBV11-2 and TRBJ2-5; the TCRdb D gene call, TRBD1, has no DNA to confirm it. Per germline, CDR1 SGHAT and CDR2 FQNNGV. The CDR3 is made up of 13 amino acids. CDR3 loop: CASTSQGQETQYF.

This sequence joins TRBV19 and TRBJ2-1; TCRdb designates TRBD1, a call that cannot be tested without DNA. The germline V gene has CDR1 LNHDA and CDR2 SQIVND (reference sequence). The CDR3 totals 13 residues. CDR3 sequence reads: CASSTRRANEQFF. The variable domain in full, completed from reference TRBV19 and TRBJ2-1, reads DGGITQSPKYLFRKEGQNVTLSCEQNLNHDAMYWYRQDPGQGLRLIYYSQIVNDFQKGDIAEGYSVSREKKESFPLTVTSAQKNPTAFYLCASSTRRANEQFFGPGTRLTVL.

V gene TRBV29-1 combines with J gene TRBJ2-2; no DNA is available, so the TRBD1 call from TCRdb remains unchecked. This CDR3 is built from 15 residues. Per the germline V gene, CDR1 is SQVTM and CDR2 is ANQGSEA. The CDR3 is CSVAGTGTGTGELFF.

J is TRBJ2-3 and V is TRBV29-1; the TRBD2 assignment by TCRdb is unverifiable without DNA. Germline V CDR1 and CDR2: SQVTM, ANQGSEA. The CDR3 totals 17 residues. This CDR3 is CSVDGASGGPSTDTQYF.

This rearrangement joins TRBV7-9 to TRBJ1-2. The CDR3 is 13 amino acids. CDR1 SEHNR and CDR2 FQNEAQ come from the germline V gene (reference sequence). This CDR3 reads CASSDGANYGYTF.

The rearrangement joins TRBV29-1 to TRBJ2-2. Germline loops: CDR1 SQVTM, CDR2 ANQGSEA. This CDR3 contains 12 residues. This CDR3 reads CSVVANTGELFF.

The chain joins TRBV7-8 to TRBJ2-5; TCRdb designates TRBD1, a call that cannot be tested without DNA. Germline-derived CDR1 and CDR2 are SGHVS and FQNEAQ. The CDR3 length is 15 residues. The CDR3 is CASSQITVGQETQYF.

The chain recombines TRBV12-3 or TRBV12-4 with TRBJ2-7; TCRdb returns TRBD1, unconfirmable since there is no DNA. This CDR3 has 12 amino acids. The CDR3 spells CASRQGAYEQYF.

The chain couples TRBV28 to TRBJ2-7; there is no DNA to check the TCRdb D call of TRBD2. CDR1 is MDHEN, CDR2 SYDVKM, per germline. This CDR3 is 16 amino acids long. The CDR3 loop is CASSLLAGEPSYEQYF. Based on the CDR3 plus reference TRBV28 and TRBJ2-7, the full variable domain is DVKVTQSSRYLVKRTGEKVFLECVQDMDHENMFWYRQDPGLGLRLIYFSYDVKMKEKGDIPEGYSVSREKKERFSLILESASTNQTSMYLCASSLLAGEPSYEQYFGPGTRLTVT.

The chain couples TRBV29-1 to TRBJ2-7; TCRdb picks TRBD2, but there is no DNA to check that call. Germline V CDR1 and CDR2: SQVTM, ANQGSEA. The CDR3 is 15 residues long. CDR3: CSVESAGPLIYEQYF.

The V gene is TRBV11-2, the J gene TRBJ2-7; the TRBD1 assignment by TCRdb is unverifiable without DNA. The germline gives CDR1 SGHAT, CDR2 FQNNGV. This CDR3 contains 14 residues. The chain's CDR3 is CASSLGQGSHEQYF.

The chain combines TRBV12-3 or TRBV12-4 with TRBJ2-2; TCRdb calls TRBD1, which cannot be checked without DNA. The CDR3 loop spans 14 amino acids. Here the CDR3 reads CASTSPGGGGELFF.

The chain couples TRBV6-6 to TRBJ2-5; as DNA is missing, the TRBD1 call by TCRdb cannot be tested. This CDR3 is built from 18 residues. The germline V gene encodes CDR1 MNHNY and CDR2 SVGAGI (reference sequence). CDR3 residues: CASRPRQGIGPYQETQYF.

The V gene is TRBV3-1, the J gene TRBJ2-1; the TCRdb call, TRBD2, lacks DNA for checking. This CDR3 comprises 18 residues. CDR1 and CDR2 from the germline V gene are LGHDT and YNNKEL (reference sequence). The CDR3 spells CASSQGTSGGIQYNEQFF.

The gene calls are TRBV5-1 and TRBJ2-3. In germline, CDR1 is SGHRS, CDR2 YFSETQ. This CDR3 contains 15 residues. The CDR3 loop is CASSLVSESTDTQYF.

The CDR3 protein is CASSLEGQSPLHF. J is TRBJ1-6 and V is TRBV7-9. The germline V gene encodes CDR1 SEHNR and CDR2 FQNEAQ (reference sequence). This CDR3 contains 13 residues. The whole variable domain, remainder taken from reference TRBV7-9 and TRBJ1-6, is DTGVSQNPRHKITKRGQNVTFRCDPISEHNRLYWYRQTLGQGPEFLTYFQNEAQLEKSRLLSDRFSAERPKGSFSTLEIQRTEQGDSAMYLCASSLEGQSPLHFGNGTRLTVT.

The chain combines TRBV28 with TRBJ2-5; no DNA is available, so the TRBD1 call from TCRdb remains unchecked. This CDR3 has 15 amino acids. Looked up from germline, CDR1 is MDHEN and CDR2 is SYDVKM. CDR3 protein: CASSQPRAGRETQYF.

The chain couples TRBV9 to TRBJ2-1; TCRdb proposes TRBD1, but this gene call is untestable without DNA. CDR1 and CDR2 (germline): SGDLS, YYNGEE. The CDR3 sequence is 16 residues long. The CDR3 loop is CASSVVSGGDYNEQFF.

The CDR3 region is CSVVPGQGRDEQFF. This chain joins TRBV29-1 and TRBJ2-1; TCRdb names TRBD1, which stays unverified in the absence of DNA. This CDR3 spans 14 amino acids. Germline CDR1 and CDR2: SQVTM and ANQGSEA.